This paragraph reports one TCR beta chain. Its antigen is not yet known. At one of its ends the junction is not consistent with the germline gene, which may arise from a read error. Genomic DNA served as template for TCR beta VDJ combination and CDR3 sequence profiling. An Illumina HiSeq 2000 was used for TCR repertoire sequencing. In the paper's pipeline: Repertoires were assessed using TRBV/TRBJ rearrangement plots, CDR3 size and DJ length profiles, and Simpson's diversity index. The immunodominant clone was defined as the most abundant DNA sequence in deep sequencing data. CDR3 amino acid sequences were checked for sharing across subjects and were also compared against the VDJdb database and published repertoires. The public reads were reprocessed in TCRdb via fastp at Q25 and MiXCR, keeping in-frame beta chains. Identical CDR3 protein sequences are pooled into one entry, listed with their most common genes and DNA. TCRdb, not the original authors, processed these V and J calls. The sample includes about 270,000 distinct CDR3 sequences, with approximately 79% observed a single time. The ten largest clonotypes hold roughly two fifths of the sample.

Expansion of CD8+CD57+ cells had been shown by flow cytometry in the patients chosen for sequencing. Every patient had a diagnosis of severe acquired aplastic anemia based on International Study of Aplastic Anemia and Agranulocytosis and Camitta criteria. No therapy had been received by the patients at the time of blood sampling. In the study, sorted CD4+ and CD8+ blood T cells from patients with severe aplastic anemia and from healthy subjects underwent deep sequencing of TCR repertoires. In the USA, patient enrollment took place under clinicaltrials.gov protocols 00001620, 01623167, 00001397, 00071045, 00081523 and 00961064. Ficoll-Paque density gradient centrifugation was used to isolate peripheral blood mononuclear cells. Before DNA extraction, CD4+ and CD8+ T cells were sorted with FACS or magnetic beads. The germline V gene (reference sequence) sets CDR1 to LNHNV and CDR2 to YYDKDF. The CDR3 contains 13 residues, cysteine and phenylalanine counted. Only CDR3 DNA remains: 39 bases, in frame from the first base.

This sample is drawn from a study of CD8+CD57+ T cells in acquired aplastic anemia (dated by TCRdb to 2016 to 2019). Regarding the research as a whole: A mean of 3.2 ug of DNA, ranging from about 0.17 to 30 ug, was extracted from sorted CD4+ and CD8+ cells. CD8+CD57+ expansion was defined as frequency above the mean frequency observed in healthy subjects. General findings and caveats noted by the study authors: CD8+ Simpson's diversity did not differ significantly between patients and healthy controls (P=0.060). Some 27 CD8+ CDR3 sequences were found in both patients and controls but appeared to be highly expressed in patients and within the immunodominant clones of the patients.

The specimen was sorted CD4+, CD8+, or CD8+CD57+ T cells (not recorded which) from PBMCs. This clonotype originated in a human donor with aplastic anemia. In this chain, TRBV15 is recombined with TRBJ2-3; the D call is tentative, TRBD1 or TRBD2, as each matches 6 bases. CDR3 sequence: CASSDGGLAKEYF. At the DNA level, the sequence is TGTGCCAGCAGCGACGGGGGCCTAGCTAAGGAGTATTTT.